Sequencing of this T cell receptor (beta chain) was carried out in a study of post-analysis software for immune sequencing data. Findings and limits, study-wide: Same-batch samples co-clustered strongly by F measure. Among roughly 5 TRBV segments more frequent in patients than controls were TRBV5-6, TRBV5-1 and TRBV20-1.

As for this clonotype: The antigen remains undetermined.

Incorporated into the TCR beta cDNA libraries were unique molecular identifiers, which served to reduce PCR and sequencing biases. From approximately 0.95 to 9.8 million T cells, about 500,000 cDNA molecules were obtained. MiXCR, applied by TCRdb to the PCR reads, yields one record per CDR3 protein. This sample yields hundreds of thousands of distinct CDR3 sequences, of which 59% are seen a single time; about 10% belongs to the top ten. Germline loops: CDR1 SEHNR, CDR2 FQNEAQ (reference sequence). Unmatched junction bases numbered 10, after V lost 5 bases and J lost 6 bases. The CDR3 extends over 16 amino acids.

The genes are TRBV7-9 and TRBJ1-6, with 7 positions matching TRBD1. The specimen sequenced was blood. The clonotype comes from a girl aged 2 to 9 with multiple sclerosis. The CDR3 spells CASSTVPTGRNSPLHF. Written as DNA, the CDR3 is TGTGCCAGCAGCACCGTCCCGACAGGGCGTAATTCACCCCTCCACTTT.